These 19 T cell receptor beta chains were sequenced from one sample in a study of T-cell reconstitution after alpha-beta-depleted transplantation in children. The TCRbeta library incorporated unique molecular identifiers. In TCRdb, the PCR reads were re-called with MiXCR into one record per CDR3 protein. The sample has 450,000 to 600,000 distinct CDR3 sequences; 30% to 35% are singletons. This specimen consisted of PBMCs from the stem cell graft donor, obtained from the stem cell graft. These receptors originate from a human donor who donated a stem cell graft to a child with aplastic anemia.

V is TRBV7-8 and J is TRBJ1-5, with 8 bases that match TRBD1. The CDR3 length is 15 residues. Germline V lookup: CDR1 SGHVS, CDR2 FQNEAQ. Germline trimming cut 4 bases from V and 7 bases from J; bases unmatched to any gene: 9. Here the CDR3 reads CASSSSRGLWQPQHF. The CDR3 region has the DNA TGTGCCAGCAGCTCGTCCAGGGGGCTTTGGCAGCCCCAGCATTTT.

This clonotype has a handful of counts. J is TRBJ2-7 and V is TRBV6-5; D is uncertain. The CDR3 length is 13 residues. Germline V CDR1 and CDR2: MNHEY, SVGAGI. The V end was cut by 6 bases, the J end by 4 bases, with 13 bases between. Here the CDR3 reads CASRAGMGYEQYF. CDR3 DNA sequence: TGTGCCAGCAGGGCAGGTATGGGTTACGAGCAGTACTTC.

A remark on this clonotype: Its ends do not fully match the called genes, so a read error is possible. The chain links TRBV12-3 or TRBV12-4 to TRBJ2-5, with 10 bases lining up with TRBD2. The CDR3 runs 18 residues. Written as DNA, the CDR3 is TGTGTCAGCAGTCCCACATTGATAACTAGCGGGATAGGAGAGACCCAGTACTTC. Amino acids: CVSSPTLITSGIGETQYF.

This chain uses TRBV25-1 with TRBJ2-3, with D perhaps TRBD1 (7 bases). The CDR3 extends over 15 amino acids. Germline assignment: CDR1 MGHDK and CDR2 SYGVNS. Between the trimmed V and J ends, which lost 3 bases and 3 bases, there was a span of 13 bases. This CDR3 reads CASSEGRGRTDTQYF. The CDR3 DNA follows: TGTGCCAGCAGTGAGGGCAGGGGGAGGACAGATACGCAGTATTTT.

This clonotype was counted between two and nine times. This sequence joins TRBV12-3 or TRBV12-4 and TRBJ1-2; possible D gene TRBD1, 5 bases. The CDR3 sequence is 13 residues long. V was shortened by 6 bases and J by 2 bases, with 10 bases between the two germline ends. This CDR3 is CASSQGANYGYTF. The CDR3 DNA follows: TGTGCCAGCAGCCAGGGAGCGAACTATGGCTACACCTTC.

This chain links TRBV27 with TRBJ2-5; no firm D call. This CDR3 comprises 14 residues. Germline V CDR1 and CDR2: MNHEY, SMNVEV (reference sequence). Trimming pared 2 bases from V and 2 bases from J, leaving 9 bases between. CDR3 residues: CASSLRPKQETQYF. CDR3 bases: TGTGCCAGCAGTTTAAGACCGAAACAAGAGACCCAGTACTTC.

The CDR3 loop reads CASSFGTGSGQPQHF. The CDR3, as DNA: TGTGCCAGCAGTTTCGGGACAGGGTCCGGGCAGCCCCAGCATTTT. The chain joins TRBV28 to TRBJ1-5; 9 nucleotides agree with TRBD1. This CDR3 is built from 15 residues. Trimming removed 3 bases from V and 7 bases from J; junction bases left unmatched: 7. Germline assignment: CDR1 MDHEN and CDR2 SYDVKM. Based on the CDR3 plus reference TRBV28 and TRBJ1-5, the full variable domain is DVKVTQSSRYLVKRTGEKVFLECVQDMDHENMFWYRQDPGLGLRLIYFSYDVKMKEKGDIPEGYSVSREKKERFSLILESASTNQTSMYLCASSFGTGSGQPQHFGDGTRLSIL.

This clonotype was detected ten times or more. The chain carries TRBV6-2 or TRBV6-3 and TRBJ2-7, with D tentatively TRBD2 (5 bases). CDR1 and CDR2 (germline): MNHEY, SVGEGT. CDR3 length: 13 amino acids. V dropped 8 bases and J dropped 2 bases, with 13 bases sitting between them. CDR3 region: CASGSGTTYEQYV. CDR3 sequence (DNA): TGTGCCAGCGGGAGCGGCACTACCTACGAGCAGTACGTC.

The chain carries TRBV9 and TRBJ2-3, with a possible D match to TRBD2 (6 bases). CDR3 length equals 13 residues. Trimming stripped 0 bases from V and 6 bases from J, with 8 bases between. The germline V gene has CDR1 SGDLS and CDR2 YYNGEE. CDR3 bases: TGTGCCAGCAGCGTAGATGCGGGGGATACGCAGTATTTT. Residues: CASSVDAGDTQYF.

The J gene is TRBJ2-3, the V gene TRBV7-6, with 9 bases that match TRBD1. The CDR3 is 17 amino acids. Trimming removed 0 bases from V and 0 bases from J; junction bases left unmatched: 4. In germline, CDR1 is SGHVS, CDR2 FNYEAQ. The CDR3 DNA reads as TGTGCCAGCAGCTTAGCCGACAGGGGGATTAGCACAGATACGCAGTATTTT. This sequence encodes CASSLADRGISTDTQYF.

This clonotype showed up just a few times. V gene TRBV19 combines with J gene TRBJ2-1; 10 nucleotides line up with TRBD2. Germline V gene sequence: CDR1 LNHDA, CDR2 SQIVND (reference sequence). The CDR3 covers 16 residues. V lost 3 bases, J lost 10 bases, and 12 bases stayed unmatched. The CDR3 DNA reads as TGTGCCAGTAGTATTCAGGCGCGTCTAGCGGGAGAAGAGCAGTTCTTC. As protein: CASSIQARLAGEEQFF.

This clonotype appeared a few times. CDR3 sequence: CASSWAKNIQYF. CDR3 DNA: TGTGCCAGCAGTTGGGCAAAAAACATTCAGTACTTC. The V and J genes are TRBV12-3 or TRBV12-4 and TRBJ2-4; no definite D call. Trimming pared 4 bases from V and 4 bases from J, leaving 5 bases between. The CDR3 length is 12 residues.

This chain connects TRBV3-1 to TRBJ2-7; 9 nucleotides align to TRBD1. Trimming cost V 3 bases and J 6 bases; bases outside gene matches: 9. There are 15 residues in the CDR3. Germline CDR1 reads LGHDT; CDR2 reads YNNKEL (reference sequence). CDR3 DNA: TGTGCCAGCAGCCAGAACCGGGACAGGGCGAGCGAGCAGTACGTC. Amino acids: CASSQNRDRASEQYV.

This clonotype was found a few times. The chain uses TRBV25-1 and TRBJ1-5; TRBD1 matches at 9 bases. This CDR3 is 15 amino acids long. J gave up 0 bases and V 6 bases, and 3 bases lay outside the gene matches. Looked up from germline, CDR1 is MGHDK and CDR2 is SYGVNS. The CDR3: CASRGTGSSNQPQHF. The CDR3 region has the DNA TGTGCCAGCAGGGGGACAGGGAGTAGCAATCAGCCCCAGCATTTT.

J is TRBJ2-4 and V is TRBV6-2 or TRBV6-3; 8 bases fit TRBD1. Losses at the gene ends were 2 bases for V and 14 bases for J; bases not matched to a gene: 5. The V gene's germline CDR1 is MNHEY and CDR2 SVGEGT. CDR3 size: 12 residues. The CDR3 region has the DNA TGTGCCAGCAGTTACCCGGACAGGGAAGAGTACTTC. Residues: CASSYPDREEYF.

V usage is TRBV20-1 and J usage is TRBJ1-1; D unclear. CDR1 and CDR2 from the germline V gene are DFQATT and SNEGSKA (reference sequence). Trimming pared 7 bases from V and 0 bases from J, leaving 9 bases between. The CDR3 has 12 residues. The CDR3 spells CSGYPLNTEAFF. CDR3 coding DNA: TGCAGTGGTTACCCGTTGAACACTGAAGCTTTCTTT.

This clonotype has a handful of counts. The chain uses TRBV3-1 and TRBJ1-2; D is unresolved. V gave up 1 base and J gave up 8 bases, with 8 bases separating them. The CDR3 sequence is 12 residues long. Germline V gives CDR1 LGHDT, CDR2 YNNKEL (reference sequence). CDR3 residues: CASSQGGGGYTF. The CDR3 region has the DNA TGTGCCAGCAGCCAAGGTGGTGGGGGCTACACCTTC.

This clonotype is a singleton in its sample. V is TRBV30 and J is TRBJ1-2, with D possibly TRBD1 on 5 matching bases. From germline, CDR1 is GTSNPN and CDR2 SVGIG (reference sequence). The V gene lost 4 bases and the J gene lost 4 bases, with 10 bases spanning the gap. This CDR3 is 12 amino acids long. CDR3 sequence reads: CAWTEDSYGYTF. CDR3 nucleotide sequence: TGTGCCTGGACAGAAGACAGCTATGGCTACACCTTC.

This chain links TRBV12-3 or TRBV12-4 with TRBJ1-5, with 9 bases aligning to TRBD1. The CDR3 totals 14 residues. With 9 bases clipped from V and 4 bases from J, the junction kept 7 bases outside the gene matches. The chain's CDR3 is CASRQGGTNQPQHF. CDR3 DNA: TGTGCCAGTAGACAGGGGGGGACGAATCAGCCCCAGCATTTT.